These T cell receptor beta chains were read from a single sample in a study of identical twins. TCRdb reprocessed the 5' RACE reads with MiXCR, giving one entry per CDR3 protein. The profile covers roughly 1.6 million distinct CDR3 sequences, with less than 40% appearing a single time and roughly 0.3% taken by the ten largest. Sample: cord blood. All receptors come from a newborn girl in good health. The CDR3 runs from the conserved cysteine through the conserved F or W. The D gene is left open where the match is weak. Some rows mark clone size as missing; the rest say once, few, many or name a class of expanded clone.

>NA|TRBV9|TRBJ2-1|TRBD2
CASSVGVAGGYNEQFF
TGTGCCAGCAGCGTAGGGGTAGCGGGGGGTTACAATGAGCAGTTCTTC
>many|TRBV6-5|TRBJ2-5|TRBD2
CASSYGTSGVQETQYF
TGTGCCAGCAGTTACGGGACTAGCGGGGTCCAAGAGACCCAGTACTTC
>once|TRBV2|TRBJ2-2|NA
CARRSLSMTGELFF
TGTGCCAGGCGGAGCCTGAGTATGACCGGGGAGCTGTTTTTT
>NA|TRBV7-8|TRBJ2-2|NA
CASSWAGHFTGELFF
TGTGCCAGCAGCTGGGCGGGACACTTCACCGGGGAGCTGTTTTTT
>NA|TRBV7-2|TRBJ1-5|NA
CASSLADGQPQHF
TGTGCCAGCAGCTTAGCGGATGGTCAGCCCCAGCATTTT
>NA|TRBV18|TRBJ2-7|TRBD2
CASSPGTSGRINEQYF
TGTGCCAGCTCACCTGGGACTAGCGGGAGGATAAACGAGCAGTACTTC
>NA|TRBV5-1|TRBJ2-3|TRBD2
CASSPGLADQGDTQYF
TGCGCCAGCAGCCCGGGACTAGCGGATCAGGGAGATACGCAGTATTTT
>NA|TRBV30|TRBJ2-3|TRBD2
CAWRTSGGSDTQYF
TGTGCCTGGCGGACTAGCGGGGGTTCAGATACGCAGTATTTT
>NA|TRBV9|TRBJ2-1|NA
CASSPPPTHYNEQFF
TGTGCCAGCAGCCCTCCCCCGACTCACTACAATGAGCAGTTCTTC
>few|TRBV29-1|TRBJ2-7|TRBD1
CSVGGTGKSYEQYF
TGCAGCGTTGGTGGGACAGGGAAGAGCTACGAGCAGTACTTC
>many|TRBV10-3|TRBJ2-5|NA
CAISESSVTEQETQYF
TGTGCCATCAGTGAGTCTAGCGTAACGGAACAAGAGACCCAGTACTTC
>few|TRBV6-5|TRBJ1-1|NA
CASSYSVGITEAFF
TGTGCCAGCAGTTACTCGGTAGGGATCACTGAAGCTTTCTTT
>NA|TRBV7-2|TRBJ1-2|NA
CASSLSQARPNYGYTF
TGTGCCAGCAGCTTATCCCAGGCCAGACCTAACTATGGCTACACCTTC
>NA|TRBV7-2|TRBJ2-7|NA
CASSLGGTGNLYEQYF
TGTGCCAGCAGCTTAGGAGGGACCGGGAACCTCTACGAGCAGTACTTC
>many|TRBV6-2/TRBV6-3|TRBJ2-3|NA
CASSYLGRTQYF
TGTGCCAGCAGTTACCTCGGTCGTACGCAGTATTTT
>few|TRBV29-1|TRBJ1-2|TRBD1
CSVPGQGASGYTF
TGCAGCGTGCCGGGACAGGGGGCCAGCGGCTACACCTTC
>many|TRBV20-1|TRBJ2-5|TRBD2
CSARVAGAQETQYF
TGCAGCGCCCGGGTAGCGGGAGCCCAAGAGACCCAGTACTTC
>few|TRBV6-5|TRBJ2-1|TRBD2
CASSYLGLGYNEQFF
TGTGCCAGCAGTTACTTGGGACTAGGATACAATGAGCAGTTCTTC
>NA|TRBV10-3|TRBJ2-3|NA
CTISELDDTDTQYF
TGTACCATCAGTGAGTTGGACGACACAGATACGCAGTATTTT
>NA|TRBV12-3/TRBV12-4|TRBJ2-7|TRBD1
CASSQKDRAEQYF
TGTGCCAGCAGTCAGAAAGACAGGGCCGAGCAGTACTTC
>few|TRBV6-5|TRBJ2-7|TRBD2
CASSYSEPLGLAGGISYEQYF
TGTGCCAGCAGTTACTCCGAACCGCTGGGACTAGCGGGAGGGATTTCCTACGAGCAGTACTTC
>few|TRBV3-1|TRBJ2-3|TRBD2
CASSQVYGGITDTQYF
TGTGCCAGCAGCCAAGTTTACGGGGGGATCACAGATACGCAGTATTTT
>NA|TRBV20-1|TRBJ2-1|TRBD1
CSATEPWTGMVNEQFF
TGCAGTGCTACCGAGCCCTGGACAGGGATGGTCAATGAGCAGTTCTTC
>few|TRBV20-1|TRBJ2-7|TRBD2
CSARPRLAGYEQYF
TGCAGTGCTAGACCACGACTAGCGGGTTACGAGCAGTACTTC
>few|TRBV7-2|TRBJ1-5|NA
CASSPTGAYSNQPQHF
TGTGCCAGCAGCCCAACAGGAGCGTATAGCAATCAGCCCCAGCATTTT
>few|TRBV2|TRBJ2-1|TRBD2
CASSEWAGANNEQFF
TGTGCCAGCAGTGAATGGGCGGGAGCAAATAATGAGCAGTTCTTC
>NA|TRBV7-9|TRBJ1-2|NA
CASSLGARGFYGYTF
TGTGCCAGCAGCTTAGGGGCCAGGGGCTTCTATGGCTACACCTTC
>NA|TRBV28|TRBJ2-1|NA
CASRDSEQFF
TGTGCCAGCAGGGACTCCGAGCAGTTCTTC
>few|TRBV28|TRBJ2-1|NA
CASSLVLPYNEQFF
TGTGCCAGCAGTTTAGTGTTACCCTACAATGAGCAGTTCTTC
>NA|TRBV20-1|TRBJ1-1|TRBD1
CSARVGQGTEAFF
TGCAGTGCTAGAGTAGGACAGGGGACTGAAGCTTTCTTT
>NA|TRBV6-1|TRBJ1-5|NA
CASSEPKTGPCSNQPQHF
TGTGCCAGCAGTGAACCTAAAACAGGCCCATGTAGCAATCAGCCCCAGCATTTT
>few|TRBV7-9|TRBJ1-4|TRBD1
CASSRDRDFEKLFF
TGTGCCAGCAGCCGGGACAGGGATTTTGAAAAACTGTTTTTT
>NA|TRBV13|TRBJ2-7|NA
CAGSSTHETGDEQYF
TGTGCCGGCAGCTCAACTCACGAAACAGGAGACGAGCAGTACTTC
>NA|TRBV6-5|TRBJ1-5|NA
CASSYSHQGNQPQHF
TGTGCCAGCAGTTACAGCCACCAGGGCAATCAGCCCCAGCATTTT
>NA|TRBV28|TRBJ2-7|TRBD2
CASRVAGVVNGQYF
TGTGCCAGCAGGGTAGCGGGAGTAGTTAACGGGCAGTACTTC
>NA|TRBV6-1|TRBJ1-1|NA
CARYQELKGKNPRKEAFF
TGTGCCAGGTACCAGGAGCTAAAGGGGAAAAACCCACGTAAGGAAGCTTTCTTT
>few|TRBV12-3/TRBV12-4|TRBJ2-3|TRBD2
CASSLAHGLAGQDTQYF
TGTGCCAGCAGTTTAGCGCATGGACTAGCGGGCCAAGATACGCAGTATTTT
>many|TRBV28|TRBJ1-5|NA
CASSLRNQPQHF
TGTGCCAGCAGCTTACGCAATCAGCCCCAGCATTTT
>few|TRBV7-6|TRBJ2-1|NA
CASSSQVLDEQFF
TGTGCCAGCAGCTCCCAGGTATTAGATGAGCAGTTCTTC
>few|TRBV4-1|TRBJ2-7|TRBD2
CASSQPLLAGGDEQYF
TGCGCCAGCAGCCAACCGCTACTAGCGGGAGGAGACGAGCAGTACTTC
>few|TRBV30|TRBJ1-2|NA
CAWSGQPNYGYTF
TGTGCCTGGAGTGGACAGCCCAACTATGGCTACACCTTC
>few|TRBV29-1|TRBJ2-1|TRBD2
CSVTGGLAVYNEQFF
TGCAGCGTTACAGGTGGACTAGCGGTATACAATGAGCAGTTCTTC